A single sample gave rise to the 11 T cell receptor beta chains below, sequenced in a study of CD8 T cells in Susac syndrome (dated by TCRdb to the late 2010s). Library method: the immunoSEQ multiplex PCR assay. RNA was extracted using the RNeasy kit, and about 0.5 to 1 ug of the RNA was reverse transcribed with random hexamers. The raw public reads went through TCRdb reprocessing: fastp at Q25, MiXCR clone calling, in-frame beta chains kept. For every CDR3 protein sequence, its rows merge into one entry that carries the most common genes and DNA. Here the sample has about 250,000 distinct CDR3 sequences; 90% to 95% occur a single time. The ten most abundant clones make up 0.055% to 0.075% of the sample. The sequencing sample was made of CD4+ T cells from PBMCs. The receptors were gathered from a human donor with multiple sclerosis.

The chain recombines TRBV6-5 with TRBJ1-2, with D possibly TRBD1 on 5 matching bases. Germline V gene sequence: CDR1 MNHEY, CDR2 SVGAGI. This CDR3 spans 13 amino acids. V was pared by 8 bases and J by 8 bases, with 18 bases between. CDR3 sequence (DNA): TGTGCCAGCGGCGGGACCTTGAGAGAAGGCTACACCTTC. Its protein is CASGGTLREGYTF.

The chain is built from TRBV4-1 and TRBJ2-1; the D is unclear. The CDR3 contains 12 residues. Between the trimmed V and J ends, which lost 1 base and 8 bases, there was a span of 6 bases. Germline V gene sequence: CDR1 MGHRA, CDR2 YSYEKL. CDR3 in DNA: TGCGCCAGCAGCCAAGTTAGTGATGAGCAGTTCTTC. It is translated as CASSQVSDEQFF.

This rearrangement joins TRBV29-1 to TRBJ1-1; maybe TRBD1 (5 bases). Looked up from germline, CDR1 is SQVTM and CDR2 is ANQGSEA. This CDR3 region has 14 residues. Trimming took 6 bases from V and 0 from J, leaving 14 bases between them. CDR3 protein: CSVRHRMMNTEAFF. In DNA, the CDR3 is TGCAGCGTACGCCACAGGATGATGAACACTGAAGCTTTCTTT. Combining the CDR3 with reference TRBV29-1 and TRBJ1-1 gives the whole variable domain SAVISQKPSRDICQRGTSLTIQCQVDSQVTMMFWYRQQPGQSLTLIATANQGSEATYESGFVIDKFPISRPNLTFSTLTVSNMSPEDSSIYLCSVRHRMMNTEAFFGQGTRLTVV.

This clonotype was seen a single time. The V gene is TRBV30, the J gene TRBJ1-2; D call uncertain. In germline, CDR1 is GTSNPN, CDR2 SVGIG (reference sequence). V shed 4 bases and J shed 0 bases, with 9 bases lying between them. The CDR3 runs 13 residues. The CDR3 DNA sequence: TGTGCCTGGACTCTGGCAGCTAACTATGGCTACACCTTC. This sequence encodes CAWTLAANYGYTF.

This chain uses TRBV28 with TRBJ2-1, with D unclear. The CDR3 is 10 amino acids. The V end was cut by 6 bases, the J end by 6 bases, with 3 bases between. The germline CDR1 and CDR2 sequences are MDHEN and SYDVKM. DNA of the CDR3: TGTGCCAGCAGAGGCAATGAGCAGTTCTTC. It codes for CASRGNEQFF.

The genes are TRBV20-1 and TRBJ2-1; maybe TRBD2 (5 bases). This CDR3 is 14 amino acids long. Trimming shortened V by 2 bases and J by 2 bases, and 10 bases separated the two germline ends. Germline loops: CDR1 DFQATT, CDR2 SNEGSKA (reference sequence). In DNA, the CDR3 is TGCAGTGCTAGAATAAGCGGAGCCTACAATGAGCAGTTCTTC. It yields the protein CSARISGAYNEQFF.

This chain joins TRBV29-1 and TRBJ2-3; 13 nucleotides match TRBD2. The CDR3 is 16 amino acids. The germline CDR1 and CDR2 sequences are SQVTM and ANQGSEA. The V segment lost 6 bases and the J segment 0 bases; nucleotides outside the gene matches: 6. CDR3 sequence: CSVPGTSGVSTDTQYF. CDR3 nucleotides: TGCAGCGTCCCCGGGACTAGCGGGGTTAGCACAGATACGCAGTATTTT.

The chain employs TRBV2 and TRBJ1-6, with 11 bases identical to TRBD1. The CDR3 loop spans 14 amino acids. CDR1 and CDR2 from the germline V gene are SNHLY and FYNNEI. V dropped 6 bases and J dropped 10; count of bases not matched to a gene: 5. CDR3 protein: CASRRDRGNSPLHF. CDR3 coding DNA: TGTGCCAGCAGAAGGGACAGGGGGAACTCACCCCTCCACTTT. Supplemented by reference TRBV2 and TRBJ1-6, the full variable domain reads EPEVTQTPSHQVTQMGQEVILRCVPISNHLYFYWYRQILGQKVEFLVSFYNNEISEKSEIFDDQFSVERPDGSNFTLKIRSTKLEDSAMYFCASRRDRGNSPLHFGNGTRLTVT.

The rearrangement links TRBV6-5 to TRBJ1-2, with D unclear. Germline V gene lookup returns CDR1 MNHEY and CDR2 SVGAGI. The V and J ends lost 2 bases and 7 bases respectively, with 17 bases between them. CDR3 length equals 15 residues. DNA of the CDR3: TGTGCCAGCAGTTACGCCTCGGTCCAGACTCGTGGCTACACCTTC. This translates into CASSYASVQTRGYTF.

This chain joins TRBV7-2 and TRBJ2-3, with D hard to call. The V end was cut by 5 bases, the J end by 3 bases, with 9 bases between. The CDR3 is 13 residues long. Germline CDR1 reads SGHTA; CDR2 reads FQGNSA. CDR3 sequence reads: CASSLVWTDTQYF. CDR3 DNA: TGTGCCAGCAGCCTAGTGTGGACAGATACGCAGTATTTT.

This chain joins TRBV6-2 or TRBV6-3 and TRBJ2-4; either TRBD1 or TRBD2 may supply D (6 bases each). V lost 3 bases and J lost 2, with 11 bases in between. The CDR3 is 15 amino acids. The V gene's germline CDR1 is MNHEY and CDR2 SVGEGT. DNA of the CDR3: TGTGCCAGCAGTTATGAGGGGGGTCCCAAAAACATTCAGTACTTC. Its protein is CASSYEGGPKNIQYF.